The sequence of this T cell receptor (beta chain) was determined in a study of PD-1 blockade in classical Hodgkin lymphoma. Study as a whole: Once every 2 weeks, patients received intravenous nivolumab at 3 mg/kg.

This clone has only one observation. Its target is not known. There are 12 residues in the CDR3. V lost 1 base and J lost 1, with 1 base in between. CDR1 is LNHDA and CDR2 is SQIVND in the germline V gene (reference sequence). Here immunoSEQ multiplex PCR was the method, and the copy in TCRdb shows in-frame clones only, minus some. Here the sample spans 40,000 to 50,000 clones, more than 85% being singletons. No patient escaped relapse after autologous stem cell transplantation, and brentuximab vedotin exposure varied. The study, taken as a whole, reports: Nivolumab starters within 1 year of ASCT were excluded.

This TCR came from a human donor with classical Hodgkin lymphoma. The rearrangement uses TRBV19 and TRBJ1-1; D gene unclear. The sample was peripheral blood mononuclear cells (PBMCs), taken before the second cycle of nivolumab. The CDR3 region has the DNA TGTGCCAGTAGTATAGGGAACACTGAAGCTTTCTTT. It specifies CASSIGNTEAFF.